The present entry profiles one TCR beta chain with its context. Its antigen is as yet unknown. These data come from a study of CD4 T cells in relation to SARS-CoV-2 and coronaviruses. Study summary: No peptide or an HIV-1 Nef peptide pool served as negative control.

Assay used: immunoSEQ multiplex PCR; TCRdb lists only in-frame clones, some missing. The data contain almost 30,000 clones, 70% to 85% of them singletons. Unexposed donor CD4+ T cells date from about 2011-2019, before the COVID-19 pandemic. The cells were cultured for approximately 10 days before CD4+ T cells were isolated. The CDR3 covers 16 residues. CDR1 and CDR2 from the germline V gene are SGHTA and FQGTGA. Trimming pared 2 bases from V and 4 bases from J, leaving 15 bases between. The rearrangement links TRBV7-3 to TRBJ2-1; the D gene is possibly TRBD2 (6 bases). This sequence originates from a human donor in good health. Sequencing used CD4+ T cells from PBMCs, cultured in vitro. The CDR3 loop reads CASSLLRLAPYNEQFF. The DNA of the CDR3 is TGTGCCAGCAGCTTACTTAGGCTAGCGCCTTACAATGAGCAGTTCTTC. Variable domain in full (rest from reference TRBV7-3 and TRBJ2-1): GAGVSQTPSNKVTEKGKYVELRCDPISGHTALYWYRQSLGQGPEFLIYFQGTGAADDSGLPNDRFFAVRPEGSVSTLKIQRTERGDSAVYLCASSLLRLAPYNEQFFGPGTRLTVL.